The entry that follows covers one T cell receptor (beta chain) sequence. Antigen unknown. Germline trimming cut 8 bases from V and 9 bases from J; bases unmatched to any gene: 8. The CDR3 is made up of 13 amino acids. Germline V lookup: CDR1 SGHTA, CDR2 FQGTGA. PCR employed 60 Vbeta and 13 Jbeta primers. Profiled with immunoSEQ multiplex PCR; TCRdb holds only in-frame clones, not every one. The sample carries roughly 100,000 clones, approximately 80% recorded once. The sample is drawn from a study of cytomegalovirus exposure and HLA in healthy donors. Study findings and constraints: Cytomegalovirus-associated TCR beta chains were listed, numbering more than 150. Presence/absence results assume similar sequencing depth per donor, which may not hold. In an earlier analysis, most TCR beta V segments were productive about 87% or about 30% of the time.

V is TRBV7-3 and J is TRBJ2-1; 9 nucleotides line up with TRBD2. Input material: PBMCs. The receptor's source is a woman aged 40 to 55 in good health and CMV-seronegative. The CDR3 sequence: CASALAGVGEQFF. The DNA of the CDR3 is TGTGCCAGCGCCTTAGCGGGAGTAGGTGAGCAGTTCTTC.